Below are 28 T cell receptor beta chains sequenced from a single sample in a study of cytomegalovirus exposure and HLA in healthy donors. PCR primers comprised 60 Vbeta and 13 Jbeta primers. Sequenced by immunoSEQ multiplex PCR; TCRdb stores in-frame clones only, minus some. In the table there are under 200,000 clones, approximately 81% of which are singletons. The sequenced material came from PBMCs. The receptor source for this set is a woman between 50 and 59 years old in good health and CMV-seronegative.

This chain links TRBV15 with TRBJ2-7; 7 positions agree with TRBD1. The CDR3 contains 13 residues. Germline V lookup: CDR1 LNHNV, CDR2 YYDKDF (reference sequence). V gave up 5 bases and J gave up 6 bases; unmatched junction bases: 7. CDR3 sequence (DNA): TGTGCCACCAGCTCCCAGCGACAGGGCGAGCAGTACTTC. As protein: CATSSQRQGEQYF.

As to this clone: One junction end disagrees with the germline gene, perhaps due to a read error. Distinct nucleotide sequences in the sample also encode this CDR3. This rearrangement joins TRBV5-6 to TRBJ1-6; D call uncertain. This CDR3 contains 16 residues. Germline lookup yields CDR1 SGHDT and CDR2 YYEEEE. The CDR3 protein is CASSFIRSSYNSPLHF. CDR3 in DNA: TGTGCCAGCAGCTTCATCCGGAGCTCCTATAATTCCCCCCTCCACTTT.

This chain links TRBV11-2 with TRBJ2-2, with D possibly TRBD2 on 5 matching bases. Trimming took 1 base from V and 1 from J, leaving 10 bases between them. In germline, CDR1 is SGHAT, CDR2 FQNNGV. The length of the CDR3 is 16 residues. The CDR3 reads CASSLVRAENTGELFF. The CDR3 nucleotides are TGTGCCAGCAGCTTAGTGCGAGCGGAGAACACCGGGGAGCTGTTTTTT. Full variable domain (rest looked up from reference TRBV11-2 and TRBJ2-2): EAGVAQSPRYKIIEKRQSVAFWCNPISGHATLYWYQQILGQGPKLLIQFQNNGVVDDSQLPKDRFSAERLKGVDSTLKIQPAKLEDSAVYLCASSLVRAENTGELFFGEGSRLTVL.

This rearrangement joins TRBV28 to TRBJ1-6; 7 nucleotides match TRBD1. The CDR3 is made up of 17 amino acids. The germline gives CDR1 MDHEN, CDR2 SYDVKM. V dropped 5 bases and J dropped 8; count of bases not matched to a gene: 15. CDR3 residues: CASSGLQGTLLDSPLHF. Here the CDR3 DNA reads TGTGCCAGCAGTGGGCTACAGGGGACTCTTTTGGATTCACCCCTCCACTTT.

V is TRBV27 and J is TRBJ1-5; maybe TRBD1 (5 bases). The CDR3 has 15 residues. Between the trimmed V and J ends, which lost 3 bases and 2 bases, there was a span of 11 bases. Germline V CDR1 and CDR2: MNHEY, SMNVEV (reference sequence). In DNA form, the CDR3 reads TGTGCCAGCAGTTTCGGAGGGGCTCGCAATCAGCCCCAGCATTTT. Its translation is CASSFGGARNQPQHF.

The V and J genes are TRBV2 and TRBJ2-7; TRBD1 aligns across 9 bases. Per the germline V gene, CDR1 is SNHLY and CDR2 is FYNNEI. V lost 11 bases, J lost 7 bases, and 12 bases stayed unmatched. The CDR3 is 13 residues long. CDR3 residues: CACAGQGLGEQYF. CDR3 nucleotide sequence: TGTGCCTGCGCGGGACAGGGACTTGGGGAGCAGTACTTC.

This clone was counted a few times. V is TRBV19 and J is TRBJ2-3; 11 bases match TRBD1. The V segment lost 5 bases and the J segment 5 bases; nucleotides outside the gene matches: 9. Germline CDR1 and CDR2: LNHDA and SQIVND (reference sequence). The CDR3 contains 16 residues. The CDR3 DNA is TGTGCCAGTAGTCTACTCGGACAGGGGGCTGGAGATACGCAGTATTTT. Amino acid sequence: CASSLLGQGAGDTQYF.

Only a few counts were recorded for this clone. This chain links TRBV7-8 with TRBJ2-5; 10 nucleotides line up with TRBD2. The J call may be faulty, since TRBJ2-7 better matches the DNA end. CDR1 is SGHVS and CDR2 is FQNEAQ in the germline V gene. The CDR3 is 16 residues long. The CDR3 protein is CASSFLAGDSAYEQYF. In DNA, the CDR3 is TGTGCCAGCAGCTTCCTAGCGGGAGACAGTGCCTACGAGCAGTACTTC.

The chain recombines TRBV7-8 with TRBJ2-2, with D possibly TRBD2 on 6 matching bases. Germline V gives CDR1 SGHVS, CDR2 FQNEAQ. The CDR3 totals 17 residues. Trimming shortened V by 3 bases and J by 6 bases, and 20 bases separated the two germline ends. Written as DNA, the CDR3 is TGTGCCAGCAGCTTCCAGGCCGCAGGGAGGATTGCCGGGGAGCTGTTTTTT. It specifies CASSFQAAGRIAGELFF. The full variable domain, its missing parts supplied by reference TRBV7-8 and TRBJ2-2, is GAGVSQSPRYKVAKRGQDVALRCDPISGHVSLFWYQQALGQGPEFLTYFQNEAQLDKSGLPSDRFFAERPEGSVSTLKIQRTQQEDSAVYLCASSFQAAGRIAGELFFGEGSRLTVL.

The chain combines TRBV7-3 with TRBJ2-2, with 7 bases fitting TRBD1. Germline loops: CDR1 SGHTA, CDR2 FQGTGA. The CDR3 is 13 amino acids. The V and J ends lost 6 bases and 6 bases, in that order; junction bases with no gene match: 4. CDR3 DNA sequence: TGTGCCAGCAGTCGGGGACAGTCCGGGGAGCTGTTTTTT. Protein product: CASSRGQSGELFF.

V gene TRBV4-2 combines with J gene TRBJ2-7; no clear D. CDR3 length: 15 residues. Germline CDR1 reads LGHNA; CDR2 reads YNFKEQ. Trimming left V 4 bases short and J 3 bases short, with 16 bases between. CDR3 region: CASSRERGSNYEQYF. The DNA for the CDR3 is TGTGCCAGCAGCCGCGAGCGCGGCTCAAACTACGAGCAGTACTTC.

This chain links TRBV11-2 with TRBJ1-1; TRBD1 agrees at 8 bases. Germline V lookup: CDR1 SGHAT, CDR2 FQNNGV. The ends lost 5 bases at V and 11 bases at J; junction bases unmatched: 10. The CDR3 runs 13 residues. This chain's CDR3 is CASSPLTRTGAFF. The CDR3, as DNA: TGTGCCAGCAGCCCCCTCACACGGACAGGGGCTTTCTTT.

The CDR3 bases are TGTGCCAGCAGTGCAATGGAGGGATTCTTTGGAAACACCATATATTTT. As protein: CASSAMEGFFGNTIYF. The V and J genes are TRBV6-1 and TRBJ1-3; no clear D gene. CDR3 length: 16 amino acids. Trimming shortened V by 4 bases and J by 3 bases, and 16 bases separated the two germline ends. The germline gives CDR1 MNHNS, CDR2 SASEGT.

This clone was detected once. The CDR3 DNA reads as TGTGCCAGCAGTTATCGGGACAGGGGCAATCAGCCCCAGCATTTT. It is translated as CASSYRDRGNQPQHF. V and J are TRBV28 and TRBJ1-5, with TRBD1 identical over 9 bases. CDR1 and CDR2 from the germline V gene are MDHEN and SYDVKM. V lost 4 bases to trimming and J lost 2 bases; unmatched junction nucleotides: 3. The CDR3 is made up of 15 amino acids.

The J gene is TRBJ1-1, the V gene TRBV5-5, with TRBD1 matching over 7 bases. The CDR3 consists of 14 residues. J gave up 2 bases and V 4 bases, and 5 bases lay outside the gene matches. CDR1 is SGHKS, CDR2 YYEKEE, per germline (reference sequence). The CDR3 DNA is TGTGCCAGCAGCCCATGGGACAGAAACACTGAAGCTTTCTTT. Translation gives CASSPWDRNTEAFF. The full variable domain, in which reference TRBV5-5 and TRBJ1-1 provide the parts outside the CDR3, is DAGVTQSPTHLIKTRGQQVTLRCSPISGHKSVSWYQQVLGQGPQFIFQYYEKEERGRGNFPDRFSARQFPNYSSELNVNALLLGDSALYLCASSPWDRNTEAFFGQGTRLTVV.

The J gene is TRBJ1-1, the V gene TRBV9; no firm D call. Germline lookup yields CDR1 SGDLS and CDR2 YYNGEE. The V and J ends lost 5 bases and 1 base respectively, with 12 bases between them. This CDR3 spans 14 amino acids. This CDR3 reads CASRPTAQNTEAFF. The CDR3 DNA sequence: TGTGCCAGCAGACCTACAGCACAGAACACTGAAGCTTTCTTT. Full variable domain (outside the CDR3, taken from reference TRBV9 and TRBJ1-1): DSGVTQTPKHLITATGQRVTLRCSPRSGDLSVYWYQQSLDQGLQFLIQYYNGEERAKGNILERFSAQQFPDLHSELNLSSLELGDSALYFCASRPTAQNTEAFFGQGTRLTVV.

The rearrangement joins TRBV7-2 to TRBJ2-3; 10 bases are a match to TRBD2. The CDR3 totals 17 residues. V lost 1 base to trimming and J lost 0 bases; unmatched junction nucleotides: 4. Germline lookup yields CDR1 SGHTA and CDR2 FQGNSA. The CDR3 spells CASSLGTSGPSTDTQYF. The DNA for the CDR3 is TGTGCCAGCAGCTTAGGGACTAGCGGACCTAGCACAGATACGCAGTATTTT.

The J gene is TRBJ2-1, the V gene TRBV7-3, with D possibly TRBD2 on 6 matching bases. This CDR3 has 13 amino acids. Trimming shortened V by 4 bases and J by 4 bases, and 8 bases separated the two germline ends. Germline V gene data show CDR1 as SGHTA and CDR2 as FQGTGA. The CDR3 DNA reads as TGTGCCAGCAGCTATAGCGGATACAATGAGCAGTTCTTC. Translated: CASSYSGYNEQFF.

The chain couples TRBV9 to TRBJ2-7, with TRBD1 identical over 12 bases. V was clipped by 4 bases and J by 6 bases; unmatched bases: 11. CDR1 is SGDLS, CDR2 YYNGEE, per germline. The CDR3 is 16 amino acids. CDR3 loop: CASSPVGTGGPTEQYF. Here the CDR3 DNA reads TGTGCCAGCAGCCCGGTGGGGACAGGGGGCCCAACCGAGCAGTACTTC. Together with reference TRBV9 and TRBJ2-7, the CDR3 gives the full variable domain: DSGVTQTPKHLITATGQRVTLRCSPRSGDLSVYWYQQSLDQGLQFLIQYYNGEERAKGNILERFSAQQFPDLHSELNLSSLELGDSALYFCASSPVGTGGPTEQYFGPGTRLTVT.

J is TRBJ2-7 and V is TRBV4-3, with a tentative D call TRBD2 (7 bases). CDR1 is LGHNA, CDR2 YSLEER, per germline. The V end was cut by 1 base, the J end by 5 bases, with 15 bases between. The CDR3 spans 15 residues. As DNA, the CDR3 is TGCGCCAGCAGCCAAGGTAGGGGGGGCCAGAACGAGCAGTACTTC. It translates to CASSQGRGGQNEQYF.

This clone showed up just once. The chain employs TRBV16 and TRBJ1-2; the D gene is possibly TRBD1 (6 bases). Germline CDR1 reads KGHSY; CDR2 reads FQNENV. The CDR3 covers 16 residues. V shed 2 bases and J shed 6 bases, with 19 bases lying between them. The CDR3 region is CASSQGFRGDSDGYTF. DNA of the CDR3: TGTGCCAGCAGCCAAGGTTTCAGGGGAGATTCCGATGGCTACACCTTC.

The V gene is TRBV27, the J gene TRBJ2-3; D is ambiguous. CDR3 size: 15 residues. Germline V gene sequence: CDR1 MNHEY, CDR2 SMNVEV (reference sequence). The ends were cut back, 2 bases at V and 0 bases at J, with 9 bases in the middle. The CDR3: CASSLSPSSTDTQYF. The CDR3 DNA follows: TGTGCCAGCAGTTTAAGCCCCTCTAGCACAGATACGCAGTATTTT.

This chain joins TRBV6-6 and TRBJ1-3; no clear D gene. There are 11 residues in the CDR3. The germline V and J ends were trimmed by 5 bases and 4 bases, with 3 bases remaining between them. CDR1 MNHNY and CDR2 SVGAGI come from the germline V gene (reference sequence). CDR3 coding DNA: TGTGCCAGCAGTGCGGGAAACACCATATATTTT. It encodes CASSAGNTIYF.

V and J are TRBV5-1 and TRBJ2-2, with TRBD1 matching over 7 bases. Germline trimming cut 4 bases from V and 0 bases from J; bases unmatched to any gene: 3. This CDR3 spans 15 amino acids. Germline lookup yields CDR1 SGHRS and CDR2 YFSETQ. The CDR3: CASSPTGTNTGELFF. The CDR3 DNA sequence: TGCGCCAGCAGCCCGACAGGGACGAACACCGGGGAGCTGTTTTTT.

DNA for the CDR3: TGTGCCAGCAGTACTAGCGGGGGGGCCGACGAGCAGTACTTC. This sequence encodes CASSTSGGADEQYF. The chain joins TRBV27 to TRBJ2-7; 13 bases are a match to TRBD2. CDR3 length equals 14 residues. The V and J ends lost 5 bases and 5 bases, in that order; junction bases with no gene match: 3. CDR1 MNHEY and CDR2 SMNVEV come from the germline V gene (reference sequence).

V and J are TRBV7-2 and TRBJ1-1; TRBD1 agrees at 8 bases. This CDR3 is built from 16 residues. The trim removed 2 bases at V and 0 bases at J, leaving 5 bases unmatched. Germline V gene sequence: CDR1 SGHTA, CDR2 FQGNSA. This CDR3 reads CASSLQGARLNTEAFF. The CDR3 coding sequence is TGTGCCAGCAGCTTACAGGGGGCGCGGCTGAACACTGAAGCTTTCTTT.

The gene calls are TRBV2 and TRBJ1-3; 7 nucleotides agree with TRBD1. The CDR3 covers 14 residues. The V gene's germline CDR1 is SNHLY and CDR2 FYNNEI. The V gene end was trimmed by 4 bases and the J gene end by 2 bases; junction bases not matched to a gene: 2. CDR3 bases: TGTGCCAGCAGTGGTCAGGGGGCTGGAAACACCATATATTTT. Translation gives CASSGQGAGNTIYF.

As for this clone: Other nucleotide sequences in the sample specify the same CDR3. V usage is TRBV7-6 and J usage is TRBJ1-4; 7 bases agree with TRBD1. CDR3 length: 12 amino acids. Germline-derived CDR1 and CDR2 are SGHVS and FNYEAQ. The trim removed 5 bases at V and 10 bases at J, leaving 4 bases unmatched. The CDR3 protein is CASSRRDRKLFF. The DNA for the CDR3 is TGTGCCAGCAGCCGGAGGGACAGAAAACTGTTTTTT. The full variable domain, its missing parts supplied by reference TRBV7-6 and TRBJ1-4, is GAGVSQSPRYKVTKRGQDVALRCDPISGHVSLYWYRQALGQGPEFLTYFNYEAQQDKSGLPNDRFSAERPEGSISTLTIQRTEQRDSAMYRCASSRRDRKLFFGSGTQLSVL.